This entry features one T cell receptor (beta chain) sequence. The PCR used 60 Vbeta and 13 Jbeta primers. The assay was immunoSEQ multiplex PCR, and TCRdb's table has in-frame clones only and misses some. Of 150,000 to 200,000 clones listed, around 90% were seen once; the top ten hold approximately 1.5%. The entry originates in a study of cytomegalovirus exposure and HLA in healthy donors. The ends lost 4 bases at V and 5 bases at J; junction bases unmatched: 3. The CDR3 spans 15 residues. Looked up from germline, CDR1 is MNHNS and CDR2 is SASEGT. The chain links TRBV6-1 to TRBJ2-1; 12 nucleotides align to TRBD2. The source is a woman aged 18-30 years in good health and CMV-seronegative. The sample taken for sequencing was PBMCs. Here the CDR3 reads CASSGLAGGNNEQFF. In nucleotides, the CDR3 is TGTGCCAGCAGTGGGCTAGCGGGAGGGAACAATGAGCAGTTCTTC.